This entry concerns a single T cell receptor (beta chain). The antigen remains unidentified. Germline V gives CDR1 SGDLS, CDR2 YYNGEE. The trim removed 4 bases at V and 5 bases at J, leaving 17 bases unmatched. The CDR3 contains 18 residues. The data originate from a study of siplizumab effects on memory and regulatory T cells. Study findings and constraints: Whether proliferating Tregs in siplizumab cultures suppress was not functionally confirmed. Naive T cells apparently outstripped memory cells in diversity and seemed major alloresponse contributors. Among sequences traceable to unstimulated CD4+ memory cells, alloreactive ones were significantly reduced by siplizumab. Unstimulated subsets accounted for the mapping of only a minor share of the clones that were alloreactive.

TCRdb keeps only in-frame clones here, not all; method: immunoSEQ multiplex PCR. The data show nearly 85,000 clones, roughly 87% seen once. Sequencing was performed on Tregs sorted from blood. The receptor was isolated from a human donor in good health. This rearrangement joins TRBV9 to TRBJ2-5, with TRBD2 identical over 10 bases. In nucleotides, the CDR3 is TGTGCCAGCAGCACCACCTTAGATTCAGCGGGGGGGTATGAGACCCAGTACTTC. Translating it yields CASSTTLDSAGGYETQYF. The full variable domain, completed using reference TRBV9 and TRBJ2-5, is DSGVTQTPKHLITATGQRVTLRCSPRSGDLSVYWYQQSLDQGLQFLIQYYNGEERAKGNILERFSAQQFPDLHSELNLSSLELGDSALYFCASSTTLDSAGGYETQYFGPGTRLLVL.